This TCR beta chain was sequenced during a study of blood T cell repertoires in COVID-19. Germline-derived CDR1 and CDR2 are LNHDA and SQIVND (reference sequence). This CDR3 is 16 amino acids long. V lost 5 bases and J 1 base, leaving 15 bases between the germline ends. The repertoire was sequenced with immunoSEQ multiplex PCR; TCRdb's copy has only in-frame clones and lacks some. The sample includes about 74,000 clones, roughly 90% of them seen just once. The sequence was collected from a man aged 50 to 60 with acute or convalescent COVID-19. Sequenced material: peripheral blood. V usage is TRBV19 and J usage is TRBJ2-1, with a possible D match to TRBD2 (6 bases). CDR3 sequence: CASSWSAGRSYNEQFF. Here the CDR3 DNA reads TGTGCCAGTAGTTGGTCCGCAGGGAGGTCCTACAATGAGCAGTTCTTC.